Listed below are T cell receptor beta chains from one sample, sequenced in a study of blood T cells in healthy people across ages. TCRdb called the 5' RACE reads again in MiXCR, with one record for every CDR3 protein. The sample has 800,000 to 950,000 distinct CDR3 sequences, about 27% seen once. These data were likewise used in another study, on T cells of mothers and their children.

The sample taken for sequencing was blood. The receptors shown here come from a woman aged 40 to 49 in good health. CDR3s include the opening cysteine and the closing phenylalanine or tryptophan. Fields, in order: J gene, V gene, CDR3 length, clone size, CDR3 protein. Clone size is shown for a subset of rows, as once, few, many or a class of expanded clone.

>TRBJ2-5|TRBV6-1|15|many
CASSTAPRTGVTQYF
>TRBJ2-1|TRBV30|12|many
CAWSLDNNEQFF
>-|TRBV3-1|15|-
CASSVGTGGYYEQYF
>TRBJ1-5|TRBV5-1|16|-
CASSPGTGPANQPQHF
>TRBJ2-1|TRBV9|14|-
CASSGAGGVDEQFF
>TRBJ2-4|TRBV20-1|20|-
CSARDSGLAGESLAKNIQYF
>TRBJ2-2|TRBV15|15|-
CATSREQAAFGELFF
>TRBJ2-1|TRBV5-6|15|-
CASSLAGLADNEQFF
>TRBJ2-3|TRBV29-1|13|-
CSVGQGSTDTQYF
>TRBJ2-1|TRBV7-2|15|-
CASSSGTSGLHEQFF